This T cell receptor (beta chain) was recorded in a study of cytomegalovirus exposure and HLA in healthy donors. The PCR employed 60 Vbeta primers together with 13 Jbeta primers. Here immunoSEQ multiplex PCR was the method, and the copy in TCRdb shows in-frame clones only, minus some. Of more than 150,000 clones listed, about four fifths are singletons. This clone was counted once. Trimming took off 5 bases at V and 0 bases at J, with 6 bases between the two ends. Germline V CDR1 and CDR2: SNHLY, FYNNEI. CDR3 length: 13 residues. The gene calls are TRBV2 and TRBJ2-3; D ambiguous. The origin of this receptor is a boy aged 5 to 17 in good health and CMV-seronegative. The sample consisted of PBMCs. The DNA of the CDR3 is TGTGCCAGCAGTTTGTCTAGCACAGATACGCAGTATTTT. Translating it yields CASSLSSTDTQYF.